Detailed here is one T cell receptor (beta chain). The sample belongs to a study of blood T cell repertoires in COVID-19. Across the study: The United States, Italy and Spain supplied acute and convalescent COVID-19 samples. Nucleic acid was either cDNA or gDNA, and it came from T cells, B-cell-depleted T cells, or PBMCs.

Source study methods: From reference gene primer amplification, estimates of nucleated cell counts were derived. TCRdb's table, derived via immunoSEQ multiplex PCR, lists solely in-frame clones and lacks some. V, J and clone size derive from that table, while D and trimming were established from the DNA sequence. The table has 50,000 to 65,000 clones, roughly 90% seen once. The CDR3 totals 15 residues. V was clipped by 5 bases and J by 3 bases; unmatched bases: 7. Germline V gives CDR1 SGHVS, CDR2 FQNEAQ. Material: peripheral blood. J is TRBJ1-5 and V is TRBV7-8; 7 bases fit TRBD1. The receptor was isolated from a man in his sixties with acute or convalescent COVID-19. The CDR3 sequence is CASSQGTADNQPQHF. The CDR3 DNA follows: TGTGCCAGCAGCCAGGGGACAGCCGACAATCAGCCCCAGCATTTT.